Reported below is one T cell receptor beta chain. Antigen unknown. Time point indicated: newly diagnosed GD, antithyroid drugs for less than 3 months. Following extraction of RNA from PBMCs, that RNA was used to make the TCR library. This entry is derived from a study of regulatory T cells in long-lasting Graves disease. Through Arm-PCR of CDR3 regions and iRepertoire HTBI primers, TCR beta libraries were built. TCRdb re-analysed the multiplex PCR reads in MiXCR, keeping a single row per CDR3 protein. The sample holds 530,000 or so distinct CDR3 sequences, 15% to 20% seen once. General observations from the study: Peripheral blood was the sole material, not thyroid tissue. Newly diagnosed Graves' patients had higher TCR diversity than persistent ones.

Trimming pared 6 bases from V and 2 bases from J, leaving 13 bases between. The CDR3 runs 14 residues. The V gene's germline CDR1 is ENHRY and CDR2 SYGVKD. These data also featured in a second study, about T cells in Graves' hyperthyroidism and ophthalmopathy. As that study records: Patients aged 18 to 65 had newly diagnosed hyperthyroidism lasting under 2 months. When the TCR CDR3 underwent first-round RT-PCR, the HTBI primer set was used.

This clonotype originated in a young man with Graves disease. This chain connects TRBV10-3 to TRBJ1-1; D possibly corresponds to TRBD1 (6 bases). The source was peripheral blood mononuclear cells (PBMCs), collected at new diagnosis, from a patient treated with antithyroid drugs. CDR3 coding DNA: TGTGCCATCAGATCCGGGACATTCAACACTGAAGCTTTCTTT. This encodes CAIRSGTFNTEAFF.